These T cell receptor beta chains were read from a single sample in a study of cytomegalovirus exposure and HLA in healthy donors. Generated by immunoSEQ multiplex PCR, the TCRdb table keeps only in-frame clones and is missing some. The sample includes approximately 73,000 clones, around 95% of them seen just once. The sample comprised PBMCs. These receptor sequences come from a man aged 18 to 29 in good health and CMV-seronegative. Each CDR3 is given with its conserved first and last residue. The order of the fields is J gene, clone size, D gene, V gene, CDR3 DNA, CDR3 protein. The D gene is left open where the match is weak. For some rows the clone size is stated as once, few or many, or as a class when expanded; others skip it.

>TRBJ1-2|NA|TRBD1|TRBV18
TGTGCCAGCTCACCAGGACAGGGCCTCGACTATGGCTACACCTTC
CASSPGQGLDYGYTF
>TRBJ2-7|once|NA|TRBV28
TGTGCCAGCAGGCTGGCCGGCCCTGGCAGATCGGGCTACGAGCAGTACTTC
CASRLAGPGRSGYEQYF
>TRBJ2-7|NA|NA|TRBV7-2
TGTGCCAGCAGCTTAGAGTGGGGCCCCTACGAGCAGTACTTC
CASSLEWGPYEQYF
>TRBJ2-3|NA|TRBD2|TRBV5-1
TGCGCCAGCAGCCCGCCCGGACTAGCCTCCTCAGATACGCAGTATTTT
CASSPPGLASSDTQYF
>TRBJ1-2|NA|TRBD1|TRBV16
TGTGCCAGCAGCCAATCCCGGACAGGGGGGAACTTC
CASSQSRTGGNF
>TRBJ2-2|NA|NA|TRBV9
TGTGCCAGCAGCGTAGTTGGAGCGAACACCGGGGAGCTGTTTTTT
CASSVVGANTGELFF
>TRBJ1-5|NA|NA|TRBV19
TGTGCCAGTAGTACCGGGACATCGGAACAGCCCCAGCATTTT
CASSTGTSEQPQHF
>TRBJ2-2|NA|TRBD2|TRBV4-2
TGTGCCAGCAGCCAAGATAAAGCGGGAGTAAAGCTGTTTTTT
CASSQDKAGVKLFF
>TRBJ2-5|NA|NA|TRBV28
TGTGCCAGCAGCCCGAGGCGGTTAGCGATTCAAGAGACCCAGTACTTC
CASSPRRLAIQETQYF
>TRBJ2-3|NA|TRBD1|TRBV9
TGTGCCAGCAGCGGGGACAGGGGGCGGCTTGGGCTTCGCACAGATACGCAGTATTTT
CASSGDRGRLGLRTDTQYF
>TRBJ1-5|NA|TRBD1|TRBV19
TGTGCCAGTAGTATATCGACAGGGTTAAGTCAGCCCCAGCATTTT
CASSISTGLSQPQHF
>TRBJ2-3|NA|NA|TRBV4-2
TGTGCCAGCAGCCAAGATGGGGGGGATACGCAGTATTTT
CASSQDGGDTQYF
>TRBJ2-2|NA|TRBD2|TRBV11-2
TGTGCCAGCAGCCATGTACGGGGGGTGAGGACCGGGGAGCTGTTTTTT
CASSHVRGVRTGELFF
>TRBJ2-1|NA|TRBD1|TRBV11-1
TGTGCCAGCAGCTCTCACGCGACAGGGAAAGGTTTCGCTGAGCAGTTCTTC
CASSSHATGKGFAEQFF
>TRBJ2-3|NA|TRBD1|TRBV6-1
TGTGCCAGCACACGAGACGACAGGGGCACAGATACGCAGTATTTT
CASTRDDRGTDTQYF
>TRBJ2-1|NA|TRBD2|TRBV5-1
TGCGCCAGCAGCTCTGGACTAGTCATCTACAATGAGCAGTTCTTC
CASSSGLVIYNEQFF
>TRBJ2-7|NA|NA|TRBV29-1
TGCAGCGTTGCGGGGGAACAGGCGCCTTACTACGAGCAGTACTTC
CSVAGEQAPYYEQYF
>TRBJ2-1|NA|TRBD1|TRBV15
TGTGCCACCAGCACTACAGGGGGCTCCTACAATGAGCAGTTCTTC
CATSTTGGSYNEQFF
>TRBJ2-5|NA|NA|TRBV5-1
TGCGCCAGCAGCTTGGCCTCTGGAGCCCAAGAGACCCAGTACTTC
CASSLASGAQETQYF
>TRBJ1-2|NA|TRBD1|TRBV19
TGTGCCAGTACCCTTTTAACAGGGGAACAGGGCTACACCTTC
CASTLLTGEQGYTF
>TRBJ1-1|NA|TRBD1|TRBV2
TGTGCCAGCAGCAAAGGGGGCGTATTCACGAACACTGAAGCTTTCTTT
CASSKGGVFTNTEAFF
>TRBJ1-3|NA|NA|TRBV5-5
TGTGCCAGCACCTGGGGTGGGGGCGCGTCTGGAAACACCATATATTTT
CASTWGGGASGNTIYF
>TRBJ1-2|NA|NA|TRBV25-1
TGTGCCAGCAGTGATGAGGGTTCGGGGTGGTATGGCTACACCTTC
CASSDEGSGWYGYTF
>TRBJ2-7|NA|NA|TRBV27
TGTGCCAGCAGTCGATGGGGCCAGGGCGCCTACGAGCAGTACTTC
CASSRWGQGAYEQYF
>TRBJ2-5|few|TRBD2|TRBV28
TGTGCCAGCAGCGGACTAGTAGAGACCCAGTACTTC
CASSGLVETQYF
>TRBJ1-3|NA|TRBD1|TRBV7-2
TGTGCCAGCAGCCATGCGACAGGGAGAAACACCATATATTTT
CASSHATGRNTIYF
>TRBJ1-3|NA|NA|TRBV10-3
TGTGCCATCAGTAATCGGGATTTCTCTGGAAACACCATATATTTT
CAISNRDFSGNTIYF
>TRBJ2-5|NA|TRBD1|TRBV27
TGTGCCAGCAGTTTAATAGGGGGCGTGGAGACCCAGTACTTC
CASSLIGGVETQYF
>TRBJ1-2|NA|TRBD1|TRBV2
TGTGCCAGCAGGGCTACAGGGGCCGCGCGTGGCTACACCTTC
CASRATGAARGYTF
>TRBJ2-3|NA|NA|TRBV7-3
TGTGCCAGCAGCTTAAGGCCCCTGCAAGTAGATACGCAGTATTTT
CASSLRPLQVDTQYF
>TRBJ1-1|NA|TRBD1|TRBV11-2
TGTGCCAGCAGCCCACGGACAGGGTTTCGAGCTTTCTTT
CASSPRTGFRAFF
>TRBJ2-5|NA|TRBD2|TRBV11-2
TGTGCCAGCAGCCAAATTCTAGCGGGGGCAATGGGGACCCAGTACTTC
CASSQILAGAMGTQYF
>TRBJ2-3|once|NA|TRBV19
TGTGCCAGTAGGTCGGGGGATACGCAGTATTTT
CASRSGDTQYF
>TRBJ2-7|NA|TRBD1|TRBV18
TGTGCCAGCTCACCCGGGACAGGGGGCTCGGTCGAGCAGTACTTC
CASSPGTGGSVEQYF
>TRBJ1-4|NA|NA|TRBV28
TGTGCCAGCAGTTCCATACTCCGGGATAAAAATGAAAAACTGTTTTTT
CASSSILRDKNEKLFF
>TRBJ2-1|NA|NA|TRBV10-1
TGCGCCAGCAGTGAGGAGTCACCTCCTGGCAATGAGCAGTTCTTC
CASSEESPPGNEQFF
>TRBJ1-1|NA|NA|TRBV5-4
TGTGCCAGCAGCCGCGGCCCTGAAGCTTTCTTT
CASSRGPEAFF